The sequence of this T cell receptor (beta chain) was determined in a study of identical twins. The sample holds many counts of this clonotype. Its specificity is unknown. Template switching, a step in the protocol, added a universal primer site, and cDNA carried unique molecular identifiers. Via MiXCR, TCRdb re-called the 5' RACE reads, giving one row per CDR3 protein. The table has roughly 350,000 distinct CDR3 sequences, roughly 9% seen once. Study findings and constraints: Rather than following the same donors, the conclusions depended on cross-sectional statistical analysis. Fewer insertions marked abundant cord blood beta clonotypes; young adult naive trended weakly, memory not at all. Out-of-frame beta sequences exhibited a weaker degree of excess twin sharing.

V shed 3 bases, J shed 17 bases, and the junction held 8 bases outside the gene matches. The CDR3 covers 12 residues. Per the germline V gene, CDR1 is SGHRS and CDR2 is YFSETQ. This chain links TRBV5-1 with TRBJ2-6; 7 bases match TRBD1. Sequencing input: naive T cells sorted from blood. This TCR derives from a woman aged 45-65 years in good health. In DNA, the CDR3 is TGCGCCAGCAGCTACAAGCGCAGGGGGATGACTTTC. Its protein is CASSYKRRGMTF.